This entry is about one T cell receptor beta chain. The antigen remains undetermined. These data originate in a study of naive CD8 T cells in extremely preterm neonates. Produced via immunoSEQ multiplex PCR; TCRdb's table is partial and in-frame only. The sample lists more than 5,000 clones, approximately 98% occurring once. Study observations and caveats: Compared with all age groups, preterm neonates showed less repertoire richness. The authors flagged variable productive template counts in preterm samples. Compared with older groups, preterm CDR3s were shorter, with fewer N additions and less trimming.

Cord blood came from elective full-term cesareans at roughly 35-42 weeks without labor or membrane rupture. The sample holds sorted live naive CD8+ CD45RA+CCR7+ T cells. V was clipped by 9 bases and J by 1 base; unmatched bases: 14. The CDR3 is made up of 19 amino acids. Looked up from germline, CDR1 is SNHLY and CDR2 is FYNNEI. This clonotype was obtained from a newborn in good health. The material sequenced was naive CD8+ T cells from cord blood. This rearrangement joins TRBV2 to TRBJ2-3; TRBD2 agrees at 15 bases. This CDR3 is CARSANERTSGGGTDTQYF. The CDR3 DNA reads TGTGCCAGATCCGCAAACGAAAGGACTAGCGGGGGGGGCACAGATACGCAGTATTTT.